The 28 T cell receptor beta chains below were found in one sample sequenced in a study of control samples from healthy donors and cancer patients. TCRdb's table, derived via immunoSEQ multiplex PCR, lists solely in-frame clones and lacks some. The data contain about 52,000 clones, 90% to 95% of them singletons. The sequenced sample was blood. The receptors were sampled from a man younger than 40 in good health.

J is TRBJ2-7 and V is TRBV9, with no clear D. Between the trimmed V and J ends, which lost 0 bases and 7 bases, there was a span of 14 bases. CDR3 size: 14 residues. Per germline, CDR1 SGDLS and CDR2 YYNGEE. CDR3 sequence: CASSVVGDPVEQYF. The CDR3 DNA reads as TGTGCCAGCAGCGTAGTCGGTGACCCCGTTGAGCAGTACTTC.

V is TRBV4-1 and J is TRBJ2-3; perhaps TRBD2 as D (5 bases). CDR3 length: 16 amino acids. Germline CDR1 is MGHRA and CDR2 is YSYEKL. V shed 1 base and J shed 0 bases, with 11 bases lying between them. Here the CDR3 DNA reads TGCGCCAGCAGCCAAGTTAGCGCTTCTAGCACAGATACGCAGTATTTT. Its translation is CASSQVSASSTDTQYF.

The chain combines TRBV6-5 with TRBJ1-2; D is perhaps TRBD1 (5 bases). Trimming took 0 bases from V and 8 from J, leaving 10 bases between them. CDR3 length equals 13 residues. Germline loops: CDR1 MNHEY, CDR2 SVGAGI. The CDR3 spells CASSYSGEHGYTF. CDR3 nucleotide sequence: TGTGCCAGCAGTTACTCGGGGGAGCACGGCTACACCTTC.

This sequence joins TRBV7-9 and TRBJ2-7; 10 bases are shared with TRBD2. The J segment lost 7 bases and the V segment lost 5 bases, leaving 11 bases of the junction unmatched. This CDR3 is 15 amino acids long. The V gene's germline CDR1 is SEHNR and CDR2 FQNEAQ (reference sequence). The CDR3 DNA sequence: TGTGCCAGCAGCCCCTCACTAGCGGGAATGGGAGAGCAGTACTTC. It codes for CASSPSLAGMGEQYF.

The chain couples TRBV4-1 to TRBJ2-7; 8 bases map to TRBD1. Unmatched junction bases numbered 4, after V lost 0 bases and J lost 3 bases. Per the germline V gene, CDR1 is MGHRA and CDR2 is YSYEKL. The CDR3 is made up of 15 amino acids. CDR3 region: CASSQDRTGIYEQYF. CDR3 nucleotides: TGCGCCAGCAGCCAAGATCGGACAGGGATCTACGAGCAGTACTTC.

The chain recombines TRBV9 with TRBJ2-3; 7 bases are shared with TRBD2. Germline V lookup: CDR1 SGDLS, CDR2 YYNGEE. J gave up 5 bases and V 3 bases, and 9 bases lay outside the gene matches. The CDR3 has 15 amino acids. CDR3 residues: CASSARLAPKDTQYF. The CDR3 coding sequence is TGTGCCAGCAGCGCTAGACTAGCACCAAAAGATACGCAGTATTTT.

The V call is TRBV5-4, the J call TRBJ2-7, with TRBD2 matching 7 bases. Germline loops: CDR1 SGHNT, CDR2 YYREEE (reference sequence). V lost 5 bases and J lost 2; bases outside the gene matches: 7. There are 14 residues in the CDR3. This chain's CDR3 is CASSVSGSTYEQYF. In nucleotides, the CDR3 is TGTGCCAGCAGTGTTAGCGGGTCGACCTACGAGCAGTACTTC.

The chain employs TRBV6-1 and TRBJ1-2, with 11 bases fitting TRBD1. J lost 9 bases, V lost 2 bases, and 5 bases had no gene match. Germline lookup yields CDR1 MNHNS and CDR2 SASEGT. This CDR3 has 14 residues. CDR3 sequence: CASSESDRGQSYTF. The DNA for the CDR3 is TGTGCCAGCAGTGAATCGGACAGGGGGCAGAGCTACACCTTC.

This CDR3 is CASSRTGVSSYEQYF. CDR3 nucleotide sequence: TGTGCCAGCAGCCGTACAGGGGTAAGCTCCTACGAGCAGTACTTC. J is TRBJ2-7 and V is TRBV6-5; 7 bases match TRBD1. The CDR3 spans 15 residues. Germline lookup yields CDR1 MNHEY and CDR2 SVGAGI. Trimming took 6 bases from V and 0 from J; bases not matched to a gene: 8.

The rearrangement uses TRBV4-1 and TRBJ2-1; 10 nucleotides agree with TRBD2. The CDR3 runs 17 residues. With V trimmed by 8 bases and J by 6 bases, 16 bases remained unmatched. From germline, CDR1 is MGHRA and CDR2 YSYEKL. Written as DNA, the CDR3 is TGCGCCAGCGGGGTTCACCTCGGACTAGCGGTCGGCAATGAGCAGTTCTTC. This gives the protein CASGVHLGLAVGNEQFF.

This sequence joins TRBV12-3 or TRBV12-4 and TRBJ2-7, with 10 bases aligning to TRBD1. The CDR3 contains 13 residues. Germline trimming cut 6 bases from V and 2 bases from J; bases unmatched to any gene: 1. The CDR3 region is CASRGQGAYEQYF. Written as DNA, the CDR3 is TGTGCCAGCAGAGGACAGGGGGCCTACGAGCAGTACTTC.

This clone was counted only a few times. J is TRBJ1-2 and V is TRBV27; tentative D call: TRBD1 (5 bases). The germline CDR1 and CDR2 sequences are MNHEY and SMNVEV (reference sequence). This CDR3 is built from 12 residues. The V end was cut by 4 bases, the J end by 4 bases, with 7 bases between. The CDR3 loop is CASSYGGYGYTF. CDR3 DNA sequence: TGTGCCAGCAGTTATGGGGGCTATGGCTACACCTTC.

This chain joins TRBV5-1 and TRBJ2-7; TRBD2 aligns across 13 bases. The trim removed 4 bases at V and 3 bases at J, leaving 7 bases unmatched. The CDR3 totals 16 residues. Germline V lookup: CDR1 SGHRS, CDR2 YFSETQ. The CDR3 sequence: CASSMGLAGHYYEQYF. Written as DNA, the CDR3 is TGCGCCAGCAGCATGGGACTAGCGGGACATTACTACGAGCAGTACTTC.

The chain recombines TRBV30 with TRBJ1-4; TRBD1 matches 7 bases. Germline CDR1 and CDR2: GTSNPN and SVGIG (reference sequence). The CDR3 is 14 amino acids. Unmatched junction bases numbered 9, after V lost 4 bases and J lost 7 bases. In DNA form, the CDR3 reads TGTGCCTGGACCAGCGGCAGGGGGAGTGAAAAACTGTTTTTT. Translation: CAWTSGRGSEKLFF.

This rearrangement joins TRBV29-1 to TRBJ2-7; 7 nucleotides match TRBD2. V lost 3 bases to trimming and J lost 2 bases; unmatched junction nucleotides: 1. This CDR3 contains 12 residues. CDR1 is SQVTM, CDR2 ANQGSEA, per germline. The CDR3 DNA reads TGCAGCGTTGACGGGGGGACCTACGAGCAGTACTTC. This gives the protein CSVDGGTYEQYF.

The chain employs TRBV6-1 and TRBJ2-2; TRBD2 matches 9 bases. Per the germline V gene, CDR1 is MNHNS and CDR2 is SASEGT. This CDR3 has 15 amino acids. V shed 0 bases, J shed 4 bases, and the junction held 0 bases outside the gene matches. Here the CDR3 reads CASSEASGSTGELFF. The DNA of the CDR3 is TGTGCCAGCAGTGAAGCTAGCGGGAGCACCGGGGAGCTGTTTTTT.

The chain has TRBV6-7 and TRBJ1-1; no clear D. TRBV6-7 is treated as an ORF (open reading frame) with a function not yet certain. The CDR3 is 12 amino acids. V was cut by 0 bases and J by 7 bases, with 6 bases left in between. The CDR3 region has the DNA TGTGCCAGCAGTTACTCCACAGATGAAGCTTTCTTT. Residues: CASSYSTDEAFF.

This rearrangement joins TRBV5-6 to TRBJ2-7; D gene uncertain. The V gene's germline CDR1 is SGHDT and CDR2 YYEEEE. This CDR3 has 13 amino acids. The V end was cut by 4 bases, the J end by 5 bases, with 13 bases between. The CDR3 DNA sequence: TGTGCCAGCAGCCTGGGGAACACCCACGAGCAGTACTTC. The encoded protein is CASSLGNTHEQYF.

The chain is built from TRBV9 and TRBJ2-1, with 8 bases identical to TRBD2. Germline lookup yields CDR1 SGDLS and CDR2 YYNGEE. The junction had 6 bases not matched to a gene; V was cut back by 4 bases and J by 6 bases. CDR3 length: 14 amino acids. DNA for the CDR3: TGTGCCAGCAGCCACAGCGGGAGTGGCAATGAGCAGTTCTTC. As protein: CASSHSGSGNEQFF.

The chain combines TRBV3-1 (or the pseudogene TRBV3-2) with TRBJ2-1; D ambiguous. The V end was cut by 1 base, the J end by 4 bases, with 5 bases between. CDR1 is LGHDT, CDR2 YNNKEL, per germline (reference sequence). The CDR3 has 13 residues. The CDR3 reads CASSQGLYNEQFF. CDR3 coding DNA: TGTGCCAGCAGCCAAGGTTTATACAATGAGCAGTTCTTC.

The genes are TRBV6-5 and TRBJ1-1, with D unclear. The CDR3 runs 12 residues. Germline values: CDR1 MNHEY, CDR2 SVGAGI. V lost 5 bases to trimming and J lost 10 bases, with 14 bases between them. Here the CDR3 DNA reads TGTGCCAGCAGTCCTCTGGCAGGCGGAGCTTTCTTT. Encoded protein: CASSPLAGGAFF.

The chain has TRBV27 and TRBJ2-7, with 9 bases lining up with TRBD2. CDR1 MNHEY and CDR2 SMNVEV come from the germline V gene (reference sequence). This CDR3 contains 15 residues. V lost 2 bases to trimming and J lost 1 base; unmatched junction nucleotides: 3. The CDR3 DNA is TGTGCCAGCAGTTTAAGCACTAGCGGGTCCTACGAGCAGTACTTC. It codes for CASSLSTSGSYEQYF.

The CDR3 is CASSPGRWVGNEQFF. CDR3 nucleotides: TGTGCCAGCAGCCCCGGGAGGTGGGTCGGGAATGAGCAGTTCTTC. The chain links TRBV11-3 to TRBJ2-1; 7 nucleotides agree with TRBD2. The length of the CDR3 is 15 residues. Germline V lookup: CDR1 SGHNT, CDR2 YENEEA. The J segment lost 7 bases and the V segment lost 5 bases, leaving 11 bases of the junction unmatched.

The chain combines TRBV5-1 with TRBJ1-5; 7 bases fit TRBD1. The CDR3 has 14 amino acids. CDR1 SGHRS and CDR2 YFSETQ come from the germline V gene. The V and J ends lost 4 bases and 4 bases, in that order; junction bases with no gene match: 5. The CDR3 loop reads CASSPTGDNQPQHF. In DNA form, the CDR3 reads TGCGCCAGCAGCCCCACAGGGGATAATCAGCCCCAGCATTTT.

Comments on this clone: At one of its ends the junction is not consistent with the germline gene, which may arise from a read error. The chain couples TRBV7-7 to TRBJ1-4; the D gene is possibly TRBD1 (5 bases). Germline loops: CDR1 SSHAT, CDR2 FNYEAQ (reference sequence). The CDR3 loop spans 17 amino acids. The CDR3 DNA reads TGTGCTAGCAGCTTAGCGAAACAGGCTAGCGATAATGAAAAACTGTTTTTT. It specifies CASSLAKQASDNEKLFF.

This clone was detected once. This chain joins TRBV5-4 and TRBJ2-1; 7 bases are a match to TRBD2. Germline assignment: CDR1 SGHNT and CDR2 YYREEE (reference sequence). This CDR3 is built from 14 residues. J lost 6 bases, V lost 4 bases, and 7 bases had no gene match. CDR3 nucleotides: TGTGCCAGCAGCGGACTAGGAAACTCCAATGAGCAGTTCTTC. This translates into CASSGLGNSNEQFF.

V gene TRBV27 combines with J gene TRBJ2-2; TRBD2 matches 12 bases. V dropped 1 base and J dropped 7; count of bases not matched to a gene: 13. This CDR3 region has 19 residues. From germline, CDR1 is MNHEY and CDR2 SMNVEV (reference sequence). In DNA form, the CDR3 reads TGTGCCAGCAGTTTATTAGCCCTAGCGGGAGGGCCTGGGGACGGGGAGCTGTTTTTT. It encodes CASSLLALAGGPGDGELFF.

About this clone itself: The junction departs from the called germline gene at one end, perhaps through a read error. The chain has TRBV5-1 and TRBJ2-7; 8 bases are a match to TRBD2. CDR1 and CDR2 from the germline V gene are SGHRS and YFSETQ. The CDR3 is 14 amino acids. For the CDR3, the DNA is TGCGCCACCAGCGGGGGTCAGGGTCGGTACGAGCAGTACTTC. Its protein product is CATSGGQGRYEQYF. Full variable domain (outside the CDR3, taken from reference TRBV5-1 and TRBJ2-7): KAGVTQTPRYLIKTRGQQVTLSCSPISGHRSVSWYQQTPGQGLQFLFEYFSETQRNKGNFPGRFSGRQFSNSRSEMNVSTLELGDSALYLCATSGGQGRYEQYFGPGTRLTVT.